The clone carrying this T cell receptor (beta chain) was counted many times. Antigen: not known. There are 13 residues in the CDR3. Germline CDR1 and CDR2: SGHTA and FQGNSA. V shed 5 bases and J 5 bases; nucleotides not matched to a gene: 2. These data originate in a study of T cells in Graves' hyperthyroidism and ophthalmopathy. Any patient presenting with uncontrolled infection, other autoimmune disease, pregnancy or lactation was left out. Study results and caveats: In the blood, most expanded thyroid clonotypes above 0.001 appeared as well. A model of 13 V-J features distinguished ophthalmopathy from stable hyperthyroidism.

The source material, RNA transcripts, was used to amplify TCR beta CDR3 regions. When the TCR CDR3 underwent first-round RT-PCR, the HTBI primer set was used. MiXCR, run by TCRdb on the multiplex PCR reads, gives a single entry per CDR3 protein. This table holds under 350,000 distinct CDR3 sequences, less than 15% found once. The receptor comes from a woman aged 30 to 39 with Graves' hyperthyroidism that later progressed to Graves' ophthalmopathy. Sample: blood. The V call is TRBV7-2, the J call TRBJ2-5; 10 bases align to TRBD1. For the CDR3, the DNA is TGTGCCAGCAGCGAGGGACAGGGGGAGACCCAGTACTTC. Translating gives CASSEGQGETQYF.